This paragraph covers one T cell receptor beta chain sequence. The record originates from a study of technical replicates of blood from a few donors. TCRdb keeps only in-frame clones here, not all; method: immunoSEQ multiplex PCR. Of about 98,000 clones listed, approximately 96% are singletons. The V end lost 3 bases, the J end lost 1 base, and 6 bases lay between the germline ends. The CDR3 is 12 residues long. Germline V gene sequence: CDR1 GTSNPN, CDR2 SVGIG (reference sequence). The chain carries TRBV30 and TRBJ1-1, with D unclear. The material sequenced was T cells isolated from PBMCs. This clonotype was sampled from a human donor in good health. CDR3 protein: CAWRETNTEAFF. The CDR3 coding sequence is TGTGCCTGGAGGGAGACGAACACTGAAGCTTTCTTT.